The source of this T cell receptor beta chain is a study of beta chain features in type 1 diabetes. Overall study context: Cell yields, age and gender were similar between patients and healthy donors. The samples had around 98 million sorted cells examined in all. Findings of the study overall: All four CD4+ subsets from Type 1 diabetes patients carried moderately but significantly shorter TCRB CDR3s. Comparison showed that naive, central memory and Treg TCRB repertoires appeared more similar among patients than among healthy donors.

Reverse transcribing all isolated RNA meant expressed TCRB transcripts were sequenced. Assay: immunoSEQ multiplex PCR; the TCRdb copy retains only in-frame clones and omits some. The sample consists of 600,000 to 750,000 clones, 9.5% to 15% of them appearing once. The V end was cut by 11 bases, the J end by 9 bases, with 11 bases between. Per the germline V gene, CDR1 is MNHNY and CDR2 is SVGAGI (reference sequence). The CDR3 is made up of 10 amino acids. This clone was detected a few times. The target antigen is unknown. Sequencing was done on a sample of naive CD4+ T cells from blood. This chain uses TRBV6-6 with TRBJ1-3; D unresolved. This sequence was found in a man aged 25 to 40 with type 1 diabetes. The CDR3 spells CASWEFTIYF. The CDR3 DNA is TGTGCCTCTTGGGAGTTCACCATATATTTT.